This TCR beta chain was sequenced during a study of T cell repertoires in cytomegalovirus infection (dated by TCRdb to the late 2010s). For the study in its entirety: Recently identified HLA-C-restricted CMV epitopes, whose presentation resists viral immunomodulation, were targeted by peptide stimulations together with well-studied HLA-B-restricted epitopes. Because public TCR beta signatures pointed to carriage of CMV infection together with the matching HLA type, the HLA type of each donor mattered for the analysis. Overall results and qualifications from the work: The ex vivo response was dominated by HLA-C-restricted CMV-specific TCR beta clonotypes, which also provided the single most frequent clonotype in two of eight donors. In both this cohort and an independent cohort of 352 donors, the cumulative frequency of public TCR beta family members distinguished carriers of CMV infection plus the relevant HLA type.

The V and J ends are trimmed by 4 bases and 10 bases, leaving 14 bases between them. The CDR3 contains 13 residues, cysteine and phenylalanine counted. Of the read, only the CDR3 DNA is kept; its 39 bases are in frame from base 1. CDR1 and CDR2 (LGHNA, YSLEER) derive from the germline V gene. In the case of this clonotype: The antigen it binds to is not known. No base qualities exist here, and no much larger clone lies one base off it.

The meaning of the sample's treatment or condition label: in vitro stimulation with specific CMV peptide epitopes to enrich CMV-specific T cells. Sequencing instrument: Illumina HiSeq 1500. Clones were called with MiXCR by TCRdb after fastp trimmed the public reads at Q25, and only in-frame beta chains were retained. For every CDR3 protein sequence, its rows merge into one entry that carries the most common genes and DNA. The sample table records roughly 500,000 distinct CDR3 sequences; roughly 46% of these occur just once. Roughly two fifths of the sample comes from the top ten. Material: cultured PBMCs, obtained from culture after CMV antigen stimulation. The chain uses TRBV4-3 and TRBJ1-5, with a weak D call of TRBD1 (5 bases match). The TCR comes from a human donor in good health (CMV status not recorded). Some clones in this sample may be carry-over from other donors' samples. At the DNA level, the sequence is TGCGCCAGCAGCCCGCTCCTACAGGATCCCCAGCATTTT. This is translated as CASSPLLQDPQHF.